The 3 T cell receptor beta chains listed next were all sequenced from one sample in a study of T cell responses to AZD1222 COVID-19 vaccine. Clones were read by immunoSEQ multiplex PCR, and TCRdb kept only the in-frame ones, dropping some. The sample yields roughly 150,000 clones, about 93% seen once. The source was peripheral blood, collected 28 days after the second AZD1222 dose. The receptors were gathered from an adult who received the AZD1222 COVID-19 vaccine.

The chain couples TRBV7-9 to TRBJ2-2; D gene ambiguous. The CDR3 runs to 12 residues. Trimming took off 6 bases at V and 3 bases at J, with 5 bases between the two ends. CDR1 and CDR2 from the germline V gene are SEHNR and FQNEAQ (reference sequence). CDR3 DNA: TGTGCCAGCAGGCTGGACACCGGGGAGCTGTTTTTT. Translation gives CASRLDTGELFF.

J is TRBJ2-5 and V is TRBV2, with 7 bases that match TRBD1. The CDR3 sequence is 13 residues long. Germline V gives CDR1 SNHLY, CDR2 FYNNEI. After removal of 7 bases from V and 2 bases from J, the junction contained 4 bases not matched to a gene. CDR3 nucleotide sequence: TGTGCCAGCACAGGGACAGCACAAGAGACCCAGTACTTC. It codes for CASTGTAQETQYF.

This chain joins TRBV18 and TRBJ1-5, with 10 positions matching TRBD1. The V gene end was trimmed by 4 bases and the J gene end by 7 bases; junction bases not matched to a gene: 7. There are 15 residues in the CDR3. Germline CDR1 and CDR2: KGHSH and LQKENI. The DNA of the CDR3 is TGTGCCAGCTCACTAGAGGGGACAGGGGAACAGCCCCAGCATTTT. Protein: CASSLEGTGEQPQHF.